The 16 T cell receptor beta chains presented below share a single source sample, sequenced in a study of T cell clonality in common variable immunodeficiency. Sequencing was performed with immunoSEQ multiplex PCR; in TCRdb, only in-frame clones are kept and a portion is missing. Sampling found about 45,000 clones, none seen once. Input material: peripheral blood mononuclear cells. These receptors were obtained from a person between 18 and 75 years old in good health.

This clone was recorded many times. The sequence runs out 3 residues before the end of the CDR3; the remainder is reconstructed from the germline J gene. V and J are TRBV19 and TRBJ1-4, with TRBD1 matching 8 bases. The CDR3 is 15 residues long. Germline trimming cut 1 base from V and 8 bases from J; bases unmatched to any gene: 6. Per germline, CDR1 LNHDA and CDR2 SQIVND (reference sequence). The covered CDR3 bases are TGTGCCAGTAGTATAGGCCCGGACAGGGTCGAAAAA. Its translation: CASSIGPDRVEK. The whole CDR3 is CASSIGPDRVEKLFF.

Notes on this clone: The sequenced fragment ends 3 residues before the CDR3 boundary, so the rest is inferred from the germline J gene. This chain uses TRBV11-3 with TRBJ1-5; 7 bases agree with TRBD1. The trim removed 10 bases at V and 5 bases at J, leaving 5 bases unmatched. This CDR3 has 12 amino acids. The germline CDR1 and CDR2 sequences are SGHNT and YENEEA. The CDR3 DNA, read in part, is TGTGCCAACAAGACAGGGCATCAGCCC. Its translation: CANKTGHQP. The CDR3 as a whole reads CANKTGHQPQHF.

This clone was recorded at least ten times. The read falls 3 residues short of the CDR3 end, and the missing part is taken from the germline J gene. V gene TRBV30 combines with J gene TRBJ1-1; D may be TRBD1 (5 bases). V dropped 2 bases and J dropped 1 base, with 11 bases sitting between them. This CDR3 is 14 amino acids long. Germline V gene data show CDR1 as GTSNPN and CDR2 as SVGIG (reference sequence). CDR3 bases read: TGTGCCTGGAGTCATCGACAGAAGAACACTGAA. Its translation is CAWSHRQKNTE. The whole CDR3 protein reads CAWSHRQKNTEAFF.

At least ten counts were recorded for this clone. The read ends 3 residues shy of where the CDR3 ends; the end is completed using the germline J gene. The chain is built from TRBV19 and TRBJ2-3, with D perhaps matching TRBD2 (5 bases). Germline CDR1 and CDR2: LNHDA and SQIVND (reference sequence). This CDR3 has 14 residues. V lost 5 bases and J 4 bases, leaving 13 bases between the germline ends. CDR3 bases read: TGTGCCAGTAGTTTTAGGACTGGTTCAGATACG. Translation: CASSFRTGSDT. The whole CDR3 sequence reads CASSFRTGSDTQYF.

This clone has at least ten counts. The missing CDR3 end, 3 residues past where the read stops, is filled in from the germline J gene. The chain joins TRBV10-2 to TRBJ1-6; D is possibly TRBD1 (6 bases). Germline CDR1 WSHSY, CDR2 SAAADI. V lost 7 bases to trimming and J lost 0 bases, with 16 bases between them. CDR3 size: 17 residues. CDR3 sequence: CASKAGAIFSYNSPLHF. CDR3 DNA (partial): TGCGCCAGCAAGGCAGGGGCCATCTTCTCCTATAATTCACCC.

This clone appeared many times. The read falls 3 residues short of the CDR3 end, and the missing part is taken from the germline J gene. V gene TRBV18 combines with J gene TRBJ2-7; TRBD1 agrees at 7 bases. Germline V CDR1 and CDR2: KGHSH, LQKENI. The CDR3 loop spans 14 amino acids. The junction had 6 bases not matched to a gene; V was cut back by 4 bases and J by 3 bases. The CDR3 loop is CASSQGQLIYEQYF. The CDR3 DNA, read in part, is TGTGCCAGCTCACAGGGACAGCTTATCTACGAG.

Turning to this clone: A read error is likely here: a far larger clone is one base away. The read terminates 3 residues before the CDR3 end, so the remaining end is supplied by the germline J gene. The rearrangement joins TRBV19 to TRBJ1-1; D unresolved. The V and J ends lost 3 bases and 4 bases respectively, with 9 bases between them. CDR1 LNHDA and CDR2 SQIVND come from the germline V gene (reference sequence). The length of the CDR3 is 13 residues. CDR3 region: CASSMAGLTEAFF. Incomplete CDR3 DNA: TGTGCCAGTAGTATGGCAGGCCTCACTGAA.

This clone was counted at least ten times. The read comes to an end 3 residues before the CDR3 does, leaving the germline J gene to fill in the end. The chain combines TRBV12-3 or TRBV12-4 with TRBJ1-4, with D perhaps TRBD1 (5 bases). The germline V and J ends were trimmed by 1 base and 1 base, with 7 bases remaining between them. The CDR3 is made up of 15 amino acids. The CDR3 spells CASSLGQGTNEKLFF. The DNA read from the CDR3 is TGTGCCAGCAGTTTAGGGCAGGGAACTAATGAAAAA.

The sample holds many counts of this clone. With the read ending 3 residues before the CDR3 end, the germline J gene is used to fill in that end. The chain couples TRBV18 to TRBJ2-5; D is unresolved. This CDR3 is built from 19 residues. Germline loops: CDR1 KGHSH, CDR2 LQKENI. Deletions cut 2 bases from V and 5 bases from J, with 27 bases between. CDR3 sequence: CASSPTPYAPPPKSETQYF. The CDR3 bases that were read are TGTGCCAGCTCACCAACCCCCTACGCCCCGCCTCCTAAATCGGAGACC.

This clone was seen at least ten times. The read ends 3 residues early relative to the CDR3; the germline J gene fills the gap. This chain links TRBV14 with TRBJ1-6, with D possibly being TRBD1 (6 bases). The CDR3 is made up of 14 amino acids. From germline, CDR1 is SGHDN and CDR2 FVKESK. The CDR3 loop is CASSQGGGVRALHF. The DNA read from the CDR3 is TGTGCCAGCAGCCAGGGAGGGGGTGTCAGGGCC.

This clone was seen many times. CDR3 DNA, as far as it was read: TGTGCCAGCAGCCAAGTTGTTTTACAGCTTAGCACAGATACG. Its protein is CASSQVVLQLSTDT. From start to end, the CDR3 is CASSQVVLQLSTDTQYF. The chain has TRBV4-2 and TRBJ2-3; no clear D gene. The read terminates 3 residues ahead of where the CDR3 ends, so the germline J gene completes it. V gave up 1 base and J gave up 0 bases, with 14 bases separating them. CDR1 is LGHNA, CDR2 YNFKEQ, per germline. This CDR3 has 17 amino acids.

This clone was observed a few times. Partial CDR3 DNA: TGTGCCAGTAGTCCGGGACAGGGCAGCTATGGT. Its translation is CASSPGQGSYG. The complete CDR3 protein is CASSPGQGSYGQYF. The rearrangement links TRBV19 to TRBJ2-4, with TRBD1 matching 9 bases. The read ends 3 residues before the CDR3 terminus; that terminus is restored from the germline J gene. Germline assignment: CDR1 LNHDA and CDR2 SQIVND (reference sequence). The CDR3 extends over 14 amino acids. The entire variable domain, with the rest obtained from reference TRBV19 and TRBJ2-4, is as follows: DGGITQSPKYLFRKEGQNVTLSCEQNLNHDAMYWYRQDPGQGLRLIYYSQIVNDFQKGDIAEGYSVSREKKESFPLTVTSAQKNPTAFYLCASSPGQGSYGQYFGAGTRLSVL.

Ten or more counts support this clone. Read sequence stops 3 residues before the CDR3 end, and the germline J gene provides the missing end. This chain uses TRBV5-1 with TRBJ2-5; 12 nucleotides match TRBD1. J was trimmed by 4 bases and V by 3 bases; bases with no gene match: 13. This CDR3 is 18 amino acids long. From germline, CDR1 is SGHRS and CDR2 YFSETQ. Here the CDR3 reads CASSYGTGGAGARETQYF. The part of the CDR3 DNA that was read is TGCGCCAGCAGCTATGGGACAGGGGGCGCGGGGGCCAGAGAGACC.

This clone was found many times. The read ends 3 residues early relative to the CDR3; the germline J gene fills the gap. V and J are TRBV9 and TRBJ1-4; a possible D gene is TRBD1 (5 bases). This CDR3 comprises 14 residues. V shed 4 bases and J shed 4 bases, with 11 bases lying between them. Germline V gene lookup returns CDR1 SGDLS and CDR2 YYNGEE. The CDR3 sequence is CASSKDISNEKLFF. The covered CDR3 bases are TGTGCCAGCAGCAAGGACATAAGTAATGAAAAA.

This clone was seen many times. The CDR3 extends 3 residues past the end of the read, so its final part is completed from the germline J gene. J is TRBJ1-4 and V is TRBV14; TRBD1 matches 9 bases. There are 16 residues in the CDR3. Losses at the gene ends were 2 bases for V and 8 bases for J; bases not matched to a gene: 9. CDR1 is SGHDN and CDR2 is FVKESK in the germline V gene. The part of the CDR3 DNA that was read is TGTGCCAGCAGCCAACTTCTCGGGACAGGGAACGAAAAA. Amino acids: CASSQLLGTGNEK. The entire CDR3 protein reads CASSQLLGTGNEKLFF. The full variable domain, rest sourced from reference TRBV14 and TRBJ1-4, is EAGVTQFPSHSVIEKGQTVTLRCDPISGHDNLYWYRRVMGKEIKFLLHFVKESKQDESGMPNNRFLAERTGGTYSTLKVQPAELEDSGVYFCASSQLLGTGNEKLFFGSGTQLSVL.

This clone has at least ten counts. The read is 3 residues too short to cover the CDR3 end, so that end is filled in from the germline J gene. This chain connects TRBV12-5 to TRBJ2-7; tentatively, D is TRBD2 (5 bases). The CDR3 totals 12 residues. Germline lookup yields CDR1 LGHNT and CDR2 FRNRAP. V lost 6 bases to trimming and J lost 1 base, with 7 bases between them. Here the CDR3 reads CASGRGSYEQYF. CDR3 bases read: TGTGCTAGTGGCAGAGGGTCCTACGAG.